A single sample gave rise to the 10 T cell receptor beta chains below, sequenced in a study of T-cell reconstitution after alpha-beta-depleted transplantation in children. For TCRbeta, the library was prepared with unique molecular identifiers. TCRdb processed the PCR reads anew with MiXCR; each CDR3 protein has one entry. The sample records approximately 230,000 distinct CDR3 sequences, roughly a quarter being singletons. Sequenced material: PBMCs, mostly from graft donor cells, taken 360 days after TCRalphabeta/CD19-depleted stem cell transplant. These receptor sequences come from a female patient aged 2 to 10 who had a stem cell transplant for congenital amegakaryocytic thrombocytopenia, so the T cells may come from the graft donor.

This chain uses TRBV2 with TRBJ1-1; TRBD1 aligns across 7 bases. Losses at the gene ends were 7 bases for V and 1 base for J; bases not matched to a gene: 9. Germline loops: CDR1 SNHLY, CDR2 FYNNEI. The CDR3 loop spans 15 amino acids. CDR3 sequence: CASNTGTVKNTEAFF. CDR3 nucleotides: TGTGCCAGCAACACAGGGACAGTAAAGAACACTGAAGCTTTCTTT.

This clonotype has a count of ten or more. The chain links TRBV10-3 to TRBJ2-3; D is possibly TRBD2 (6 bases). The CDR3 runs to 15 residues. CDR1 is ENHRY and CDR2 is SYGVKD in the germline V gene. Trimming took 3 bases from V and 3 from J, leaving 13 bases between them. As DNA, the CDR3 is TGTGCCATCAGTGAAGGACCGGGGGAAACAGATACGCAGTATTTT. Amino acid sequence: CAISEGPGETDTQYF.

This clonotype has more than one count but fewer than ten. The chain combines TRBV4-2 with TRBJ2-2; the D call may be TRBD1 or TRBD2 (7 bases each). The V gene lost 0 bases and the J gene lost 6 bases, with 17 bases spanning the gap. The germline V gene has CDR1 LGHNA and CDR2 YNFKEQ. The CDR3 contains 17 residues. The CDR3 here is CASSQDPRGGAAGELFF. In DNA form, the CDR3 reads TGTGCCAGCAGCCAAGATCCCAGGGGGGGGGCGGCCGGGGAGCTGTTTTTT.

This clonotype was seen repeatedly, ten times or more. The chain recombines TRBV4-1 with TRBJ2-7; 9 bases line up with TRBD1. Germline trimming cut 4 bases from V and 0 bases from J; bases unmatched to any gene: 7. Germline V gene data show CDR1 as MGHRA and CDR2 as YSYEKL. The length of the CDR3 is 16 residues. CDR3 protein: CASSRGQGPSSYEQYF. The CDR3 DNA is TGCGCCAGCAGCCGAGGACAGGGGCCGAGCTCCTACGAGCAGTACTTC.

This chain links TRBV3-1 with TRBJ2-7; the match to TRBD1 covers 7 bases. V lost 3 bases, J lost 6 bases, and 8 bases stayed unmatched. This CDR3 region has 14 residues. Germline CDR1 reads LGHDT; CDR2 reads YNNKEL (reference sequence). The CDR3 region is CASSHTLDRTEQYF. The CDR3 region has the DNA TGTGCCAGCAGCCATACCTTGGACAGGACCGAGCAGTACTTC.

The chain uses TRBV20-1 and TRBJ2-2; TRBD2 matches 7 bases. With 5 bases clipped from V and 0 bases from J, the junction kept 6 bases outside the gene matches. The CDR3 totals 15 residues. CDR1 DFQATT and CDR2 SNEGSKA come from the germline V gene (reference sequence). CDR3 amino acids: CSARPGTTNTGELFF. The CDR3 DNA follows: TGCAGTGCTCGTCCCGGGACTACGAACACCGGGGAGCTGTTTTTT.

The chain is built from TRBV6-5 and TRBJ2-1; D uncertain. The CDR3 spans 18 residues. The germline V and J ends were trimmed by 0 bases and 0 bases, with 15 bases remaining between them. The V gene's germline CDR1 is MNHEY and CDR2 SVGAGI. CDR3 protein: CASSYSDLEVGSYNEQFF. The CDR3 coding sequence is TGTGCCAGCAGTTACTCGGATTTAGAGGTGGGCTCCTACAATGAGCAGTTCTTC.

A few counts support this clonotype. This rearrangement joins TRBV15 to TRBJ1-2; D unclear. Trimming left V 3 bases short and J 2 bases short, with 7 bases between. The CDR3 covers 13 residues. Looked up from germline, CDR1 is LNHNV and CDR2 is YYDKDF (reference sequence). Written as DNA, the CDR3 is TGTGCCACCAGCAGGGAAAAGAACTATGGCTACACCTTC. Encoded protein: CATSREKNYGYTF.

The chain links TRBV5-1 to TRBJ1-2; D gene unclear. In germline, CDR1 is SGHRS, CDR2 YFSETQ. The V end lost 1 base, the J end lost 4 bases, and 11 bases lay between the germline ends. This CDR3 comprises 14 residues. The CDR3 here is CASSLRRDFYGYTF. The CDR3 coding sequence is TGCGCCAGCAGCTTGCGTCGAGACTTCTATGGCTACACCTTC. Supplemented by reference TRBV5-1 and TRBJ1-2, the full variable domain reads KAGVTQTPRYLIKTRGQQVTLSCSPISGHRSVSWYQQTPGQGLQFLFEYFSETQRNKGNFPGRFSGRQFSNSRSEMNVSTLELGDSALYLCASSLRRDFYGYTFGSGTRLTVV.

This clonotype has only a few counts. CDR3 sequence: CASSLDGQGNEKLFF. CDR3 DNA sequence: TGTGCCAGCAGTTTGGACGGACAGGGGAATGAAAAACTGTTTTTT. The chain employs TRBV12-3 or TRBV12-4 and TRBJ1-4, with TRBD1 matching 9 bases. The CDR3 has 15 amino acids. The J segment lost 5 bases and the V segment lost 3 bases, leaving 4 bases of the junction unmatched.